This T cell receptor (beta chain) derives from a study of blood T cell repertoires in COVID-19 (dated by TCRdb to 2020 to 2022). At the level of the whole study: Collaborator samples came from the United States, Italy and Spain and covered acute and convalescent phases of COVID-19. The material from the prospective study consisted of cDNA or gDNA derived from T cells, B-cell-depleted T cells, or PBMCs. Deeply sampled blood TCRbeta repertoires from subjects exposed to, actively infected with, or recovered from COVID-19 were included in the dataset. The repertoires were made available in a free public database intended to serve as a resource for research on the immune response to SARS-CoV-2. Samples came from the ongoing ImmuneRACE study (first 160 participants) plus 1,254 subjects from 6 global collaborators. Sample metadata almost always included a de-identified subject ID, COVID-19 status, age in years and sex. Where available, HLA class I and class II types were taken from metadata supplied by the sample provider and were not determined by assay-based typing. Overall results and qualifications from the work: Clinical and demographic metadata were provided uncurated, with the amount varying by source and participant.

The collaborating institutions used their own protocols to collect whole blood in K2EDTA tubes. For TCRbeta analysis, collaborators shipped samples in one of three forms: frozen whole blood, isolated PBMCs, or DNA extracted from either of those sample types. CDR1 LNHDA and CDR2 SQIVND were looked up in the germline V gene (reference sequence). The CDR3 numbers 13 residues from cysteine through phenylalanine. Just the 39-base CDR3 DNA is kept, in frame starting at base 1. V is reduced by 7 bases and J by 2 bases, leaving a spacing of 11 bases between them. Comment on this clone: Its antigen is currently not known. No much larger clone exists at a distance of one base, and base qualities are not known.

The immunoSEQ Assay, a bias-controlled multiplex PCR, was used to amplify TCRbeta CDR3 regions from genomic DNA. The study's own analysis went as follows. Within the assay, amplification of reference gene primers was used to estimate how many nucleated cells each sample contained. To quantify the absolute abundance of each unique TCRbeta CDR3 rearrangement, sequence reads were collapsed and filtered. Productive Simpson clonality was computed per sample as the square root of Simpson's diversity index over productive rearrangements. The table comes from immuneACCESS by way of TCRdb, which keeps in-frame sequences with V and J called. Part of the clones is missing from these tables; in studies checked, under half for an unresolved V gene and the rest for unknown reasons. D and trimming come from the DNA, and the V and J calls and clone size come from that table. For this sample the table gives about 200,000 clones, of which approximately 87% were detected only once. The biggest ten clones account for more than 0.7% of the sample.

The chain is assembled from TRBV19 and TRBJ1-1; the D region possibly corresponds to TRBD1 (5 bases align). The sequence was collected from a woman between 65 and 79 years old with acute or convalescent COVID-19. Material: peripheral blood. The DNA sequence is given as TGTGCCAGTACCCGACAGTCAAACACTGAAGCTTTCTTT. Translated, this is CASTRQSNTEAFF. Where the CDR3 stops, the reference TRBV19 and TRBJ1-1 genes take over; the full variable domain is DGGITQSPKYLFRKEGQNVTLSCEQNLNHDAMYWYRQDPGQGLRLIYYSQIVNDFQKGDIAEGYSVSREKKESFPLTVTSAQKNPTAFYLCASTRQSNTEAFFGQGTRLTVV.